This T cell receptor beta chain was documented in a study of cytotoxic CD8 clonotypes in ibrutinib-treated CLL. To note about this clone: Its antigen is currently unknown.

Here immunoSEQ multiplex PCR was the method, and the copy in TCRdb shows in-frame clones only, minus some. The sample contains 250,000 to 350,000 clones, roughly three quarters of which appear only once. Looked up from germline, CDR1 is LNHNV and CDR2 is YYDKDF (reference sequence). Trimming at V came to 2 bases and at J to 2 bases, leaving 1 base not matched to a gene. The CDR3 is 16 residues long. Notes on the study in general: Under treatment, the uncommon public clonotypes either contracted or remained stable.

The sequencing used PBMCs, collected at disease progression, from a patient treated with ibrutinib. This sequence originates from a human donor with chronic lymphocytic leukemia. The chain uses TRBV15 and TRBJ2-5, with 14 positions matching TRBD2. Here the CDR3 reads CATSRRLAGGQETQYF. As DNA, the CDR3 is TGTGCCACCAGCAGAAGACTAGCGGGGGGGCAAGAGACCCAGTACTTC.